A single T cell receptor beta chain is shown here with its context. Antigen unknown. The sample originates from a study of identifying expanded T cells in peripheral blood. Overall study findings and caveats: Roughly 1.2 clones differed between technical replicates, versus about 15 and 19 over time. Across healthy donors, higher total template counts meant significantly greater roughly 2-week count variance.

Assay used: immunoSEQ multiplex PCR; TCRdb lists only in-frame clones, some missing. The sample consists of 70,000 to 100,000 clones, 85% to 90% of them appearing once. Germline V gene data show CDR1 as ENHRY and CDR2 as SYGVKD. This CDR3 comprises 20 residues. Trimming at V came to 4 bases and at J to 10 bases, leaving 24 bases not matched to a gene. Healthy donors had no documented immune events, such as infections, while sampled. The receptor comes from a person aged 18 to 75 in good health. Sequencing input: blood. The chain couples TRBV10-3 to TRBJ1-6; TRBD1 agrees at 8 bases. CDR3 in DNA: TGTGCCATCAGTGCCCTCCAAACAGGGGGGAGGCGGGTCGTTGGGTCACCCCTCCACTTT. This translates into CAISALQTGGRRVVGSPLHF.